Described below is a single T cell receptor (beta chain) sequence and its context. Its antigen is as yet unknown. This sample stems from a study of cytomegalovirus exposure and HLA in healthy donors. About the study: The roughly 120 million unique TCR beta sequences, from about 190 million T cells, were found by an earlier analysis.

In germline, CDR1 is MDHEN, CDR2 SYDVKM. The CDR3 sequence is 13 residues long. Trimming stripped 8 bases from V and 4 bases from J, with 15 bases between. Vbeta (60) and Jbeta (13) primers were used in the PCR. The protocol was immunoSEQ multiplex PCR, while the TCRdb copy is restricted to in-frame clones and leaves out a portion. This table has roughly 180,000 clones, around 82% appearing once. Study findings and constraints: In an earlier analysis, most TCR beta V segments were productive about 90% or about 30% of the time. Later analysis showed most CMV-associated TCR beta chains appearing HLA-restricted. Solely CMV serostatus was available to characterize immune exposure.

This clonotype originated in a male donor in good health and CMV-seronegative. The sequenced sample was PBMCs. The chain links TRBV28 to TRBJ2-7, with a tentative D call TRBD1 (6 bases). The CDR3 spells CASQGTPLYEQYF. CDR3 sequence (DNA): TGTGCCAGCCAGGGGACACCTTTATACGAGCAGTACTTC.